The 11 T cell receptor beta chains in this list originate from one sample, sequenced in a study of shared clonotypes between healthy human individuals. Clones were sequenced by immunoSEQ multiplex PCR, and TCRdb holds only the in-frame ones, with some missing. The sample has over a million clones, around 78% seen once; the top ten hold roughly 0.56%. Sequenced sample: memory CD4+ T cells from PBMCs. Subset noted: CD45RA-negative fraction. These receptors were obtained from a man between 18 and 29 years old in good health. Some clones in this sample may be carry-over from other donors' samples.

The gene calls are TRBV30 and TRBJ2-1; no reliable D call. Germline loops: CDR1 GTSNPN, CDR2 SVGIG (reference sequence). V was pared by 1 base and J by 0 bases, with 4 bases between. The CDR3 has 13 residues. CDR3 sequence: CAWSEGSYNEQFF. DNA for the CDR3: TGTGCCTGGAGTGAAGGCTCCTACAATGAGCAGTTCTTC.

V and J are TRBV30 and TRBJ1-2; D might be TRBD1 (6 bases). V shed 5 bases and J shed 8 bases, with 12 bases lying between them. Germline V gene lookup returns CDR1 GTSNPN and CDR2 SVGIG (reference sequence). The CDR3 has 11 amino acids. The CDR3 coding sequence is TGTGCCTGGTACAGGGACGGCGGCTACACCTTC. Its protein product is CAWYRDGGYTF.

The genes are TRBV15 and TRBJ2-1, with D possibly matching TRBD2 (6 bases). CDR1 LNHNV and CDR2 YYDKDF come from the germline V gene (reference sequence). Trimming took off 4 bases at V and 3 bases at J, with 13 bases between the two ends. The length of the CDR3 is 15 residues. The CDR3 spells CATSIRGTFYNEQFF. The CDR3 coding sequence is TGTGCCACCAGCATACGGGGGACTTTCTACAATGAGCAGTTCTTC.

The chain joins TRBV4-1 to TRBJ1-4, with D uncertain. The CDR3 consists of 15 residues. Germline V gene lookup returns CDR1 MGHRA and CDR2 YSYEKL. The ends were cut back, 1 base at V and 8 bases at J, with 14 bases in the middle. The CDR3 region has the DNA TGCGCCAGCAGCCAAGGAGGAGGGAGAAGGGAAAAACTGTTTTTT. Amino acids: CASSQGGGRREKLFF.

DNA of the CDR3: TGTGCCAGCAGCCGGGGACAGGGAGCCAAAAACATTCAGTACTTC. This gives the protein CASSRGQGAKNIQYF. The V gene is TRBV7-2, the J gene TRBJ2-4; 9 bases line up with TRBD1. The J segment lost 0 bases and the V segment lost 5 bases, leaving 2 bases of the junction unmatched. This CDR3 region has 15 residues. The V gene's germline CDR1 is SGHTA and CDR2 FQGNSA.

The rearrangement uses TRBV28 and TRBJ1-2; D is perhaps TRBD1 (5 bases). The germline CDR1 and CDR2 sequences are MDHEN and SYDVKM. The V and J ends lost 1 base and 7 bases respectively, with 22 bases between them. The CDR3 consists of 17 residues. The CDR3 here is CASSLFSGDQARSGYTF. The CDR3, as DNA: TGTGCCAGCAGTTTATTTTCTGGGGACCAGGCCCGGAGTGGCTACACCTTC.

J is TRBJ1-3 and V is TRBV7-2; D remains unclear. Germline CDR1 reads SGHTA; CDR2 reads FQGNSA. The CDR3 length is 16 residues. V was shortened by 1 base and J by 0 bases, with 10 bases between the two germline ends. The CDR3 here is CASSLGYGVSGNTIYF. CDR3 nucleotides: TGTGCCAGCAGCTTAGGCTACGGCGTCTCTGGAAACACCATATATTTT.

DNA for the CDR3: TGTGCCAGCTCACGGCGACAGGGAAGAGAGACCCAGTACTTC. Encoded protein: CASSRRQGRETQYF. The chain links TRBV18 to TRBJ2-5, with TRBD1 matching over 7 bases. The CDR3 spans 14 residues. Germline CDR1 KGHSH, CDR2 LQKENI. The V gene end was trimmed by 4 bases and the J gene end by 4 bases; junction bases not matched to a gene: 6. Complete variable domain (other parts from reference TRBV18 and TRBJ2-5): NAGVMQNPRHLVRRRGQEARLRCSPMKGHSHVYWYRQLPEEGLKFMVYLQKENIIDESGMPKERFSAEFPKEGPSILRIQQVVRGDSAAYFCASSRRQGRETQYFGPGTRLLVL.

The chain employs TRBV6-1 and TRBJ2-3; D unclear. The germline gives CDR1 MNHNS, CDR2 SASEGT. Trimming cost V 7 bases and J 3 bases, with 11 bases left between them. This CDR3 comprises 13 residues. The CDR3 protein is CASNRVRTDTQYF. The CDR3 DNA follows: TGTGCCAGCAATCGAGTTAGGACAGATACGCAGTATTTT.

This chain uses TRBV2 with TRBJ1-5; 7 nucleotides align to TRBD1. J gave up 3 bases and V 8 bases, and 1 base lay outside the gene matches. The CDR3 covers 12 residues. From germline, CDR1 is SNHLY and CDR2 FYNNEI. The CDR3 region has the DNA TGTGCCAGCGGGACAGACAATCAGCCCCAGCATTTT. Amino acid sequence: CASGTDNQPQHF.

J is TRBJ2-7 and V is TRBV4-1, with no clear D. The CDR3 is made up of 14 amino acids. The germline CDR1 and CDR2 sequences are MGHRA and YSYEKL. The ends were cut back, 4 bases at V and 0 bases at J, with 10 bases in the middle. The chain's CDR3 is CASSRAESSYEQYF. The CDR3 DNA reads TGCGCCAGCAGCCGAGCAGAAAGCTCCTACGAGCAGTACTTC.